Following are 27 T cell receptor beta chains from one sample sequenced in a study of control samples from healthy donors and cancer patients. Measured with immunoSEQ multiplex PCR; TCRdb has only the in-frame clones, and not every one. The table lists roughly 18,000 clones, roughly 84% of them singletons. The sample was PBMCs. All receptors come from a woman in her seventies with lung cancer.

The chain carries TRBV11-2 and TRBJ2-5; D uncertain. CDR3 length: 15 residues. CDR1 and CDR2 (germline): SGHAT, FQNNGV. V gave up 5 bases and J gave up 2 bases, with 15 bases separating them. The CDR3 DNA follows: TGTGCCAGCAGCCGAAGCACGGGCTTTCAAGAGACCCAGTACTTC. Protein sequence: CASSRSTGFQETQYF. Looking up the rest from reference TRBV11-2 and TRBJ2-5 gives the full variable domain: EAGVAQSPRYKIIEKRQSVAFWCNPISGHATLYWYQQILGQGPKLLIQFQNNGVVDDSQLPKDRFSAERLKGVDSTLKIQPAKLEDSAVYLCASSRSTGFQETQYFGPGTRLLVL.

A few counts support this clone. The gene calls are TRBV6-2 or TRBV6-3 and TRBJ1-1, with 7 bases aligning to TRBD1. The CDR3 is made up of 13 amino acids. CDR1 is MNHEY, CDR2 SVGEGT, per germline. Unmatched junction bases numbered 9, after V lost 6 bases and J lost 8 bases. For the CDR3, the DNA is TGTGCCAGCAGCCCCATGGGAGGGGGCGAAGCTTTCTTT. This encodes CASSPMGGGEAFF.

This chain joins TRBV19 and TRBJ1-5, with 7 bases lining up with TRBD1. V shed 7 bases and J 7 bases; nucleotides not matched to a gene: 19. Looked up from germline, CDR1 is LNHDA and CDR2 is SQIVND (reference sequence). The CDR3 length is 17 residues. As DNA, the CDR3 is TGTGCCAGTAAACTGCTAGGGACCACAGGGGTGGGCCAGCCCCAGCATTTT. As protein: CASKLLGTTGVGQPQHF.

This chain connects TRBV29-1 to TRBJ1-1; D unresolved. The CDR3 extends over 12 amino acids. V lost 4 bases, J lost 4 bases, and 10 bases lay in between. Germline assignment: CDR1 SQVTM and CDR2 ANQGSEA. The CDR3 nucleotides are TGCAGCGTTGGCCAACTCCGCACTGAAGCTTTCTTT. Translation: CSVGQLRTEAFF.

The J gene is TRBJ2-3, the V gene TRBV30, with 10 bases fitting TRBD2. This CDR3 comprises 16 residues. Trimming took 0 bases from V and 5 from J; bases not matched to a gene: 8. CDR1 and CDR2 from the germline V gene are GTSNPN and SVGIG (reference sequence). CDR3 in DNA: TGTGCCTGGAGTGTGGAGCGGGAGGGCCGGGGAGATACGCAGTATTTT. Translating it yields CAWSVEREGRGDTQYF.

Only a few counts were recorded for this clone. V is TRBV27 and J is TRBJ1-2; TRBD1 agrees at 8 bases. The V gene end was trimmed by 9 bases and the J gene end by 3 bases; junction bases not matched to a gene: 6. Germline V lookup: CDR1 MNHEY, CDR2 SMNVEV (reference sequence). This CDR3 is built from 13 residues. The CDR3 DNA follows: TGTGCCAGTTCCCTGACAGGGGACTATGGCTACACCTTC. It translates to CASSLTGDYGYTF.

The J gene is TRBJ2-7, the V gene TRBV6-1, with 7 bases aligning to TRBD1. Germline V gene lookup returns CDR1 MNHNS and CDR2 SASEGT. The V and J ends lost 1 base and 5 bases, in that order; junction bases with no gene match: 11. The CDR3 extends over 16 amino acids. In DNA form, the CDR3 reads TGTGCCAGCAGTGAAGTATCAGGGGGTAATCGGAACGAGCAGTACTTC. Its protein is CASSEVSGGNRNEQYF.

This chain joins TRBV10-3 and TRBJ1-5; possible D gene TRBD1, 5 bases. The V end was cut by 6 bases, the J end by 0 bases, with 12 bases between. Per germline, CDR1 ENHRY and CDR2 SYGVKD. The CDR3 runs 15 residues. The CDR3 DNA is TGTGCCATCAGGGGAGGGGAGGGTAGCAATCAGCCCCAGCATTTT. This sequence encodes CAIRGGEGSNQPQHF.

DNA of the CDR3: TGTGCCAGCAGTGAACCCCCCAATGAAAAACTGTTTTTT. It codes for CASSEPPNEKLFF. The V call is TRBV25-1, the J call TRBJ1-4, with D unresolved. Germline values: CDR1 MGHDK, CDR2 SYGVNS. Trimming left V 2 bases short and J 5 bases short, with 6 bases between. This CDR3 is built from 13 residues.

V and J are TRBV11-3 and TRBJ2-7; a weak D match, TRBD1 (6 bases). CDR1 SGHNT and CDR2 YENEEA come from the germline V gene. The CDR3 is 13 residues long. The V end was cut by 5 bases, the J end by 3 bases, with 11 bases between. CDR3 DNA sequence: TGTGCCAGCAGCCTCACAGGGAACTACGAGCAGTACTTC. It encodes CASSLTGNYEQYF. Based on the CDR3 plus reference TRBV11-3 and TRBJ2-7, the full variable domain is EAGVVQSPRYKIIEKKQPVAFWCNPISGHNTLYWYLQNLGQGPELLIRYENEEAVDDSQLPKDRFSAERLKGVDSTLKIQPAELGDSAVYLCASSLTGNYEQYFGPGTRLTVT.

This chain links TRBV13 with TRBJ1-1; no clear D gene. Germline CDR1 and CDR2: PRHDT and FYEKMQ (reference sequence). V was pared by 5 bases and J by 1 base, with 11 bases between. The CDR3 length is 14 residues. This chain's CDR3 is CASSAPVWNTEAFF. Here the CDR3 DNA reads TGTGCCAGCAGCGCCCCGGTGTGGAACACTGAAGCTTTCTTT.

The gene calls are TRBV3-1 (or the pseudogene TRBV3-2) and TRBJ2-5; D is tentatively TRBD1 or TRBD2 (5 bases each). Germline-derived CDR1 and CDR2 are LGHDT and YNNKEL (reference sequence). The CDR3 consists of 17 residues. V gave up 1 base and J gave up 5 bases, with 20 bases separating them. In nucleotides, the CDR3 is TGTGCCAGCAGCCAAGTGGCTCAGGTCCTTTGGGGGGAGACCCAGTACTTC. This translates into CASSQVAQVLWGETQYF.

The CDR3 nucleotides read TGTGCCAGCTCACCACCTCGGGACCCCTACGAGCAGTACTTC. Translating gives CASSPPRDPYEQYF. The chain links TRBV18 to TRBJ2-7; D is possibly TRBD1 or TRBD2 (5 bases each). This CDR3 has 14 amino acids. CDR1 is KGHSH and CDR2 is LQKENI in the germline V gene. Trimming pared 0 bases from V and 2 bases from J, leaving 8 bases between.

V and J are TRBV14 and TRBJ2-7, with unresolved D. Germline V CDR1 and CDR2: SGHDN, FVKESK. The CDR3 consists of 13 residues. V was trimmed by 2 bases and J by 1 base, leaving 6 bases between them. The CDR3 DNA follows: TGTGCCAGCAGCCAACCGACATCCTACGAGCAGTACTTC. This encodes CASSQPTSYEQYF.

The chain has TRBV19 and TRBJ2-7; tentatively, D is TRBD1 or TRBD2 (7 bases each). The CDR3 contains 16 residues. CDR1 is LNHDA, CDR2 SQIVND, per germline (reference sequence). The V and J ends lost 4 bases and 0 bases respectively, with 16 bases between them. CDR3 DNA sequence: TGTGCCAGTAGTAAGGCGGGGGACAGAGCCTCCTACGAGCAGTACTTC. It is translated as CASSKAGDRASYEQYF.

The V and J genes are TRBV15 and TRBJ1-2; weak D call: TRBD1 (5 bases). V gave up 1 base and J gave up 3 bases, with 9 bases separating them. This CDR3 region has 14 residues. Per the germline V gene, CDR1 is LNHNV and CDR2 is YYDKDF (reference sequence). The CDR3 region has the DNA TGTGCCACCAGCAGAGGCAGGGCAGACTATGGCTACACCTTC. It specifies CATSRGRADYGYTF. The complete variable domain, with remaining parts taken from reference TRBV15 and TRBJ1-2, reads DAMVIQNPRYQVTQFGKPVTLSCSQTLNHNVMYWYQQKSSQAPKLLFHYYDKDFNNEADTPDNFQSRRPNTSFCFLDIRSPGLGDTAMYLCATSRGRADYGYTFGSGTRLTVV.

This clone was detected a few times. This sequence joins TRBV3-1 (or the pseudogene TRBV3-2) and TRBJ2-4; 9 positions agree with TRBD2. Trimming removed 3 bases from V and 5 bases from J; junction bases left unmatched: 5. From germline, CDR1 is LGHDT and CDR2 YNNKEL (reference sequence). This CDR3 has 15 amino acids. The CDR3 here is CASSQAGTSQNIQYF. The CDR3 coding sequence is TGTGCCAGCAGCCAGGCCGGGACTAGCCAAAACATTCAGTACTTC.

The chain uses TRBV19 and TRBJ2-1, with D unclear. Per germline, CDR1 LNHDA and CDR2 SQIVND (reference sequence). The CDR3 loop spans 13 amino acids. V gave up 3 bases and J gave up 9 bases, with 12 bases separating them. DNA for the CDR3: TGTGCCAGTAGTATTCCGGAAGGCGGTGAGCAGTTCTTC. It yields the protein CASSIPEGGEQFF. The full variable domain, rest sourced from reference TRBV19 and TRBJ2-1, is DGGITQSPKYLFRKEGQNVTLSCEQNLNHDAMYWYRQDPGQGLRLIYYSQIVNDFQKGDIAEGYSVSREKKESFPLTVTSAQKNPTAFYLCASSIPEGGEQFFGPGTRLTVL.

This clone is deemed medium-sized. J is TRBJ1-2 and V is TRBV7-2; no clear D. The CDR3 length is 15 residues. Looked up from germline, CDR1 is SGHTA and CDR2 is FQGNSA. V dropped 2 bases and J dropped 0 bases, with 10 bases sitting between them. The CDR3 reads CASSLLGYANYGYTF. The CDR3 nucleotides read TGTGCCAGCAGCTTACTGGGGTACGCTAACTATGGCTACACCTTC.

This clone showed up just once. This chain uses TRBV18 with TRBJ2-1; 13 nucleotides align to TRBD2. The germline V gene has CDR1 KGHSH and CDR2 LQKENI. V lost 3 bases, J lost 5 bases, and 4 bases stayed unmatched. CDR3 size: 16 residues. The CDR3 coding sequence is TGTGCCAGCTCACCGGGACTAGCGGGACTCCACAATGAGCAGTTCTTC. Its translation is CASSPGLAGLHNEQFF.

V usage is TRBV6-2 or TRBV6-3 and J usage is TRBJ2-7; D may be TRBD1 (6 bases). V dropped 6 bases and J dropped 3 bases, with 15 bases sitting between them. Germline assignment: CDR1 MNHEY and CDR2 SVGEGT. The CDR3 loop spans 14 amino acids. In DNA form, the CDR3 reads TGTGCCAGCAGCCCCAGGGGTCGATTCTACGAGCAGTACTTC. Protein: CASSPRGRFYEQYF.

Note on this clone: The sample holds other DNA sequences that translate to the same CDR3. This chain links TRBV2 with TRBJ2-7; D assignment may be TRBD1 or TRBD2 (5 bases each). Per the germline V gene, CDR1 is SNHLY and CDR2 is FYNNEI. This CDR3 spans 14 amino acids. With 6 bases removed from V and 3 bases from J, the gap between germline ends came to 15 bases. The CDR3 region has the DNA TGTGCCAGCAGGGGGACGGGGATGTTCTACGAGCAGTACTTC. This codes for CASRGTGMFYEQYF.

Points on this clone: The sample contains more than one DNA sequence encoding this CDR3. The genes are TRBV29-1 and TRBJ1-1; possible D gene TRBD1, 6 bases. This CDR3 has 16 amino acids. CDR1 and CDR2 from the germline V gene are SQVTM and ANQGSEA. V was pared by 3 bases and J by 4 bases, with 21 bases between. The DNA of the CDR3 is TGCAGCGTTGACGGGGGGCGGGGTCTAGGCTCCACTGAAGCTTTCTTT. It encodes CSVDGGRGLGSTEAFF.

Remarks on this clone: The sample holds other DNA sequences that translate to the same CDR3. The J gene is TRBJ1-1, the V gene TRBV7-8; possible D gene TRBD1, 5 bases. CDR1 and CDR2 from the germline V gene are SGHVS and FQNEAQ. Trimming removed 9 bases from V and 1 base from J, with 15 bases in between. The CDR3 is made up of 14 amino acids. CDR3 residues: CASTGGHGNTEAFF. The CDR3 nucleotides are TGTGCCAGTACCGGGGGTCACGGGAACACTGAAGCTTTCTTT.

The chain links TRBV5-5 to TRBJ2-7, with D perhaps matching TRBD1 (6 bases). Germline CDR1 SGHKS, CDR2 YYEKEE (reference sequence). The CDR3 totals 19 residues. V was shortened by 4 bases and J by 1 base, with 27 bases between the two germline ends. CDR3 region: CASSMGALTHREKSYEQYF. DNA of the CDR3: TGTGCCAGCAGCATGGGGGCCCTCACACACAGGGAAAAGTCCTACGAGCAGTACTTC.

The chain joins TRBV5-1 to TRBJ2-1; 7 bases align to TRBD2. Trimming removed 4 bases from V and 4 bases from J; junction bases left unmatched: 5. The V gene's germline CDR1 is SGHRS and CDR2 YFSETQ. This CDR3 has 14 residues. The CDR3 here is CASSPIAGYNEQFF. The CDR3 region has the DNA TGCGCCAGCAGCCCTATAGCGGGTTACAATGAGCAGTTCTTC.

This clone was recorded only once. J is TRBJ1-1 and V is TRBV28; 7 bases agree with TRBD1. V dropped 2 bases and J dropped 1; count of bases not matched to a gene: 7. CDR1 is MDHEN and CDR2 is SYDVKM in the germline V gene. This CDR3 spans 16 amino acids. The CDR3 bases are TGTGCCAGCAGTTTAGCCCCGGACAGGACGAACACTGAAGCTTTCTTT. Protein sequence: CASSLAPDRTNTEAFF.